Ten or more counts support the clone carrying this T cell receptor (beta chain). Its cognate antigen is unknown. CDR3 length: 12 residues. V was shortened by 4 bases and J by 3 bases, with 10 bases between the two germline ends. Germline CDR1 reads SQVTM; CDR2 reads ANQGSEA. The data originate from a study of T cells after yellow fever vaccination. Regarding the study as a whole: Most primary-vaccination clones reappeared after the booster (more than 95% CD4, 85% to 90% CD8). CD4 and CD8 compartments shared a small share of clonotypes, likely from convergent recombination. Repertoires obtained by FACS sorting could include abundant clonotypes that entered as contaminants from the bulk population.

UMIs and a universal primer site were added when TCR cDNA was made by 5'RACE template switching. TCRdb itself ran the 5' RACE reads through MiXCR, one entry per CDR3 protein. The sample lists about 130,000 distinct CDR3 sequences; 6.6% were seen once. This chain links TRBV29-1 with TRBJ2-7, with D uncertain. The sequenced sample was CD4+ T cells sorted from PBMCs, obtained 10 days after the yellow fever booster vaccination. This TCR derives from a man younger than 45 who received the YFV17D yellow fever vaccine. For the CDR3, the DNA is TGCAGCGTTGGACGGTTGTGCTACGAGCAGTACTTC. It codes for CSVGRLCYEQYF.